This T cell receptor beta chain appears in the sequencing data of a study of breast tumors, draining lymph nodes, adjacent tissues (dated by TCRdb to between 2015 and 2016). Background for the entire study: The study compared TCR beta repertoires across tumor, adjacent nontumor tissue and axillary lymph nodes from breast cancer patients. The study was designed to assess the relationships and possible T-cell exchange between tumor, surrounding tissue and draining lymph node repertoires in human breast cancer.

Based on the germline V gene, the CDR1 and CDR2 sequences are SGHVS and FQNEAQ. The junction carries 15 bases between V and J, which are trimmed by 4 bases and 2 bases respectively. The CDR3 sequence holds 15 residues, the cysteine and phenylalanine included. This entry keeps only the CDR3 DNA: 45 bases, framed from base 1. The reads were generated on an Illumina HiSeq 2000. Multiplex PCR amplification was used to build the TCR beta chain libraries. The amplified TCR beta chain products were analyzed by high-throughput sequencing. Clones were called with MiXCR by TCRdb after fastp trimmed the public reads at Q25, and only in-frame beta chains were retained. Rows are unified per CDR3 protein, each entry keeping the most common DNA and genes. The sample table contains 200,000 to 300,000 distinct CDR3 sequences; only one count was recorded for 30% to 35% of them. Jointly, the top ten make up more than 1% of the sample.

This clonotype was counted a single time. Its target antigen remains unknown. Qualities for individual bases were not recorded, and no much larger clone is one base off. A single read counts as weak evidence. The axillary draining lymph nodes of breast cancer patients were the source of the lymph node samples. Points the paper makes about the study in general: Tumor and nontumor tissue repertoires were found to be significantly more similar in luminal-like than in basal-like breast cancer. Tumor T-cell repertoires showed less diversity than lymph node repertoires and more diversity than nontumor tissue repertoires, and tumor T-cell repertoires showed preferential V and J gene usage. Rather than being directly demonstrated, the conclusion that tumor T cells originate in lymph nodes was presented as consistent with a hypothesis. A scenario in which most tumor T cells derive from the lymph node and then expand within tumor tissue was judged to be consistent with the data.

The V and J segments used are TRBV7-8 and TRBJ2-7; the D segment cannot be called with confidence. This sequence originates from a female donor with breast cancer. Some clones in this sample may be carry-over from other donors' samples. The sequenced sample consisted of axillary lymph node tissue. The CDR3 protein sequence reads: CASSSQIRDAYEQYF. The nucleotides read TGTGCCAGCAGCTCTCAGATACGCGACGCCTACGAGCAGTACTTC.